Below are 19 T cell receptor beta chains sequenced from a single sample in a study of shared clonotypes between healthy human individuals (dated by TCRdb to about 2020). The library was obtained by the immunoSEQ multiplex PCR assay. TCRdb took over this immuneACCESS table, retaining in-frame rearrangements with V and J assigned. Such tables are incomplete; in checked studies, under half of the missing clones stem from an unresolved V gene, and the remainder is unexplained. In this sample the table shows approximately 640,000 clones, less than 80% of which occur a single time. The ten top clones hold about 2% of the sample. The sample was memory CD4+ T cells sorted from blood. The label giving this sample's cell subset or site can be read as: CD45RA-negative fraction. The receptors here all came from a woman in her twenties or thirties in good health.

This rearrangement joins TRBV6-1 to TRBJ2-7; weak D call: TRBD1 (6 bases). Germline V gene data show CDR1 as MNHNS and CDR2 as SASEGT. The CDR3 totals 13 residues. The CDR3 region has the DNA TGTGGGGCAACAGGGAGCACCTACTACGAGCAGTACTTC. The encoded protein is CGATGSTYYEQYF.

The V and J genes are TRBV28 and TRBJ2-7; TRBD1 might be the D (7 bases). The CDR3 spans 14 residues. V lost 5 bases and J 3 bases, leaving 14 bases between the germline ends. CDR1 is MDHEN and CDR2 is SYDVKM in the germline V gene. The CDR3 is CASSRQGLRYEQYF. The DNA for the CDR3 is TGTGCCAGCAGTCGACAGGGACTCCGCTACGAGCAGTACTTC.

The genes are TRBV10-3 and TRBJ2-7; 10 bases line up with TRBD1. CDR1 and CDR2 from the germline V gene are ENHRY and SYGVKD. V lost 7 bases and J lost 4; bases outside the gene matches: 13. The CDR3 covers 16 residues. The CDR3 DNA reads as TGTGCCATCACTAACAGGCCCGACAGGGGGCGTTACGAGCAGTACTTC. Translation: CAITNRPDRGRYEQYF.

This clone was seen once. The chain uses TRBV9 and TRBJ2-3, with no clear D. From germline, CDR1 is SGDLS and CDR2 YYNGEE. CDR3 length: 13 residues. V dropped 3 bases and J dropped 8 bases, with 13 bases sitting between them. The CDR3 region is CASSASRLGTQYF. The CDR3 DNA reads as TGTGCCAGCAGCGCTTCGCGACTGGGTACGCAGTATTTT.

The CDR3 loop reads CASSYSLVAGVYEQYF. The CDR3, as DNA: TGTGCCAGCAGTTACTCGCTGGTAGCGGGCGTCTACGAGCAGTACTTC. This chain joins TRBV6-5 and TRBJ2-7, with 7 bases fitting TRBD2. Germline V gene lookup returns CDR1 MNHEY and CDR2 SVGAGI. The ends lost 0 bases at V and 3 bases at J; junction bases unmatched: 8. This CDR3 is 16 amino acids long.

The chain links TRBV27 to TRBJ2-1; TRBD2 matches 8 bases. The CDR3 length is 17 residues. Germline CDR1 MNHEY, CDR2 SMNVEV (reference sequence). J was trimmed by 7 bases and V by 5 bases; bases with no gene match: 16. CDR3 coding DNA: TGTGCCAGCAGTCTACTTCAGACGGGAGGGCCTAAGAATGAGCAGTTCTTC. This codes for CASSLLQTGGPKNEQFF.

CDR3 DNA sequence: TGTGCCAGCAGCTGGGGTCCGAGGGCACCTTCATACAATGAGCAGTTCTTC. Encoded protein: CASSWGPRAPSYNEQFF. The V and J genes are TRBV7-6 and TRBJ2-1, with D possibly being TRBD2 (5 bases). The CDR3 has 17 residues. The V end lost 4 bases, the J end lost 4 bases, and 20 bases lay between the germline ends. In germline, CDR1 is SGHVS, CDR2 FNYEAQ.

The chain uses TRBV6-1 and TRBJ2-3; D not resolved. V lost 7 bases to trimming and J lost 1 base, with 9 bases between them. The CDR3 has 13 amino acids. CDR1 and CDR2 (germline): MNHNS, SASEGT. CDR3 sequence: CASIRTGTDTQYF. The CDR3 bases are TGTGCCAGCATACGGACGGGCACAGATACGCAGTATTTT.

The chain carries TRBV5-1 and TRBJ2-6; no clear D gene. Germline assignment: CDR1 SGHRS and CDR2 YFSETQ. V dropped 0 bases and J dropped 4 bases, with 11 bases sitting between them. The CDR3 has 16 amino acids. The CDR3 here is CASSLEVFAGANVLTF. The CDR3 DNA reads TGCGCCAGCAGCTTGGAAGTATTCGCCGGGGCCAACGTCCTGACTTTC.

The chain couples TRBV6-1 to TRBJ2-3; TRBD2 agrees at 11 bases. Germline trimming cut 4 bases from V and 5 bases from J; bases unmatched to any gene: 11. Germline V gene sequence: CDR1 MNHNS, CDR2 SASEGT. CDR3 length equals 17 residues. The CDR3 bases are TGTGCCAGCAGTGCACGGGGGCTAGCGGGAGGAGAAGATACGCAGTATTTT. Protein: CASSARGLAGGEDTQYF.

The chain links TRBV9 to TRBJ2-1; 9 bases map to TRBD2. The V gene end was trimmed by 0 bases and the J gene end by 5 bases; junction bases not matched to a gene: 3. This CDR3 spans 15 amino acids. The germline V gene encodes CDR1 SGDLS and CDR2 YYNGEE. CDR3 nucleotide sequence: TGTGCCAGCAGCGTAGCATCTAGCGGGAACAATGAGCAGTTCTTC. It is translated as CASSVASSGNNEQFF.

V is TRBV2 and J is TRBJ2-7; D gene ambiguous. The CDR3 length is 14 residues. The V end was cut by 3 bases, the J end by 4 bases, with 13 bases between. The germline V gene encodes CDR1 SNHLY and CDR2 FYNNEI. The CDR3 region has the DNA TGTGCCAGCAGTGAGCAAGGGATCAGTTACGAGCAGTACTTC. This translates into CASSEQGISYEQYF. The entire variable domain, with the rest obtained from reference TRBV2 and TRBJ2-7, is as follows: EPEVTQTPSHQVTQMGQEVILRCVPISNHLYFYWYRQILGQKVEFLVSFYNNEISEKSEIFDDQFSVERPDGSNFTLKIRSTKLEDSAMYFCASSEQGISYEQYFGPGTRLTVT.

J is TRBJ2-2 and V is TRBV5-1, with D hard to call. The germline V gene has CDR1 SGHRS and CDR2 YFSETQ. V dropped 2 bases and J dropped 4 bases, with 15 bases sitting between them. This CDR3 contains 16 residues. The CDR3 loop reads CASSFRETQSTGELFF. The CDR3 nucleotides are TGCGCCAGCAGCTTCAGAGAGACTCAATCCACCGGGGAGCTGTTTTTT.

The CDR3 spells CASSPRQGRGETQYF. As DNA, the CDR3 is TGTGCCAGCAGCCCGAGACAGGGGAGGGGAGAGACCCAGTACTTC. The chain recombines TRBV7-2 with TRBJ2-5; maybe TRBD1 (8 bases). V gave up 5 bases and J gave up 4 bases, with 17 bases separating them. This CDR3 contains 15 residues. CDR1 and CDR2 (germline): SGHTA, FQGNSA. Together with reference TRBV7-2 and TRBJ2-5, the CDR3 gives the full variable domain: GAGVSQSPSNKVTEKGKDVELRCDPISGHTALYWYRQSLGQGLEFLIYFQGNSAPDKSGLPSDRFSAERTGGSVSTLTIQRTQQEDSAVYLCASSPRQGRGETQYFGPGTRLLVL.

The rearrangement uses TRBV11-2 and TRBJ2-1, with TRBD2 matching 8 bases. Trimming took 2 bases from V and 12 from J; bases not matched to a gene: 21. In germline, CDR1 is SGHAT, CDR2 FQNNGV. This CDR3 is 18 amino acids long. CDR3 amino acids: CASSLSRDETDSGTTQFF. As DNA, the CDR3 is TGTGCCAGCAGCTTATCCCGGGACGAAACCGATAGCGGGACAACGCAGTTCTTC.

Only one count was recorded for this clone. The chain recombines TRBV6-1 with TRBJ2-7; a possible D gene is TRBD1 (6 bases). CDR1 is MNHNS and CDR2 is SASEGT in the germline V gene. The CDR3 spans 11 residues. V gave up 10 bases and J gave up 4 bases, with 11 bases separating them. CDR3 loop: CATGHSYEQYF. The CDR3 DNA is TGTGCCACGGGACACTCGTACGAGCAGTACTTC.

The chain is built from TRBV6-4 and TRBJ2-7; D possibly corresponds to TRBD2 (6 bases). The germline CDR1 and CDR2 sequences are MRHNA and SNTAGT. The length of the CDR3 is 13 residues. The V end was cut by 4 bases, the J end by 3 bases, with 10 bases between. CDR3 sequence: CASSVAAGYEQYF. CDR3 DNA sequence: TGTGCCAGCAGTGTAGCGGCAGGCTACGAGCAGTACTTC.

DNA for the CDR3: TGTGCCAGCAGCCTGGGACTAGCGGGGTCAGAAGAGACCCAGTACTTC. Translated, it gives CASSLGLAGSEETQYF. The chain joins TRBV7-2 to TRBJ2-5, with 13 nucleotides matching TRBD2. This CDR3 spans 16 amino acids. Germline V lookup: CDR1 SGHTA, CDR2 FQGNSA. J gave up 3 bases and V 5 bases, and 6 bases lay outside the gene matches.

Remarks on this clone: Other DNA sequences in this sample translate to the same CDR3. V usage is TRBV15 and J usage is TRBJ2-1, with D uncertain. The ends were cut back, 0 bases at V and 0 bases at J, with 6 bases in the middle. Germline V CDR1 and CDR2: LNHNV, YYDKDF (reference sequence). The CDR3 runs to 15 residues. The CDR3 spells CATSREVGSYNEQFF. CDR3 bases: TGTGCCACCAGCAGAGAGGTAGGCTCCTACAATGAGCAGTTCTTC.